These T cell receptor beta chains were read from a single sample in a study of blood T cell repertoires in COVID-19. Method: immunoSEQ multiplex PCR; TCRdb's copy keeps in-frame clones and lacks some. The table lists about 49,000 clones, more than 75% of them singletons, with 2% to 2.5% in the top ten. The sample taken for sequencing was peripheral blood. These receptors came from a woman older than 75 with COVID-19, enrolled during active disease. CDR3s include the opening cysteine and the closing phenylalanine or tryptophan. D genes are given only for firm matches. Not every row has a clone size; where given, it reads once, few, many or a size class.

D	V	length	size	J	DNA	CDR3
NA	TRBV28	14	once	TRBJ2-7	TGTGCCAGCACCCCGCGGTACAGGCCCGGCGAGCAGTACTTC	CASTPRYRPGEQYF
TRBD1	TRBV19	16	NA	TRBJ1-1	TGTGCCAGTAGTATCGGGAAACAGGGGGGGCGCACTGAAGCTTTCTTT	CASSIGKQGGRTEAFF
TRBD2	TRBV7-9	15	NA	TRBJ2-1	TGTGCCAGCAGCTGGACTAGCGGGGAGGTCGGTGAGCAGTTCTTC	CASSWTSGEVGEQFF
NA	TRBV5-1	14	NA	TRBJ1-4	TGCGCCAGCAGCCCCGGGACAACCTATGAAAAACTGTTTTTT	CASSPGTTYEKLFF
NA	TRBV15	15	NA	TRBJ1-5	TGTGCCACCAGCAGAGTAGGGAGTAGCAATCAGCCCCAGCATTTT	CATSRVGSSNQPQHF
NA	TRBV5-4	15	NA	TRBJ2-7	TGTGCCAGCAGCTTGGGGCGGGACTGGTTATACGAGCAGTACTTC	CASSLGRDWLYEQYF
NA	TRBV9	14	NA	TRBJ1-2	TGTGCCAGCAGAAGTGGTCTCGGAGTTTATGGCTACACCTTC	CASRSGLGVYGYTF
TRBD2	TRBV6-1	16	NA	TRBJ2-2	TGTGCCAGCAGTGCACTAGCGGATTCGAACACCGGGGAGCTGTTTTTT	CASSALADSNTGELFF
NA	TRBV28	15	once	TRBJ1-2	TGTGCCAGCAGTCTTGTAGACAGAGCTAACTATGGCTACACCTTC	CASSLVDRANYGYTF
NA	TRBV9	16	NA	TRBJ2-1	TGTGCCAGCAGCGTAGTTGGGGGGTACTCCTACAATGAGCAGTTCTTC	CASSVVGGYSYNEQFF
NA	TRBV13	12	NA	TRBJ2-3	TGTGCCAGCAGCCCCTCCGCGGTTACGCAGTATTTT	CASSPSAVTQYF
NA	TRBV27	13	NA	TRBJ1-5	TGTGCCAGCAGTTTATTGCGGAATCAGCCCCAGCATTTT	CASSLLRNQPQHF
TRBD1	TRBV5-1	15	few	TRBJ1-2	TGCGCCAGCAGCTTTGAGGGGGCCCGTTTGGATGGCTACACCTTC	CASSFEGARLDGYTF
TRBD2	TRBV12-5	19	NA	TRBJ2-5	TGTGCTAGTGGCGTCGGGACTAGCGGGGCATCCATACTCCAAGAGACCCAGTACTTC	CASGVGTSGASILQETQYF
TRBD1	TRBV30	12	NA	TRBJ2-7	TGTGCCTGGGACAGGGTTTCCCACGAGCAGTACTTC	CAWDRVSHEQYF
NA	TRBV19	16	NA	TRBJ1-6	TGTGCCAGTAGTATACCTCGGGGCTCCTATAATTCACCCCTCCACTTT	CASSIPRGSYNSPLHF
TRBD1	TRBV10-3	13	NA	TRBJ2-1	TGTGCCATCGCGGACAGGGGCTACAATGAGCAGTTCTTC	CAIADRGYNEQFF
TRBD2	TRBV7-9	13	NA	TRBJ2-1	TGTGCCAGCCTGGGGCTAGCGGGCTATGAGCAGTTCTTC	CASLGLAGYEQFF
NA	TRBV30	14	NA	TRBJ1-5	TGTGCCTGGAGGGCGGAGAATAGCAATCAGCCCCAGCATTTT	CAWRAENSNQPQHF
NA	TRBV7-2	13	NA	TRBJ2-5	TGTGCCAGCAGCCCCGACGCTAGAGAGACCCAGTACTTC	CASSPDARETQYF
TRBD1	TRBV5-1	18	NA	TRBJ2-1	TGCGCCAGCAGCTTGGCCACAAGGGGGACAGGGGAACAAGGTGAGCAGTTCTTC	CASSLATRGTGEQGEQFF
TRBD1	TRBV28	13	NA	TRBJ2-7	TGTGCCAGCCGGACAGGGGGTTTCGACGAGCAGTACTTC	CASRTGGFDEQYF
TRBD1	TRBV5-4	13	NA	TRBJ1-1	TGTGCCAGCAGGACGACAGGGGTCACTGAAGCTTTCTTT	CASRTTGVTEAFF
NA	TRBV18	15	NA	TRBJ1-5	TGTGCCAGCTCACCGAGCCACCCGGGCAATCAGCCCCAGCATTTT	CASSPSHPGNQPQHF
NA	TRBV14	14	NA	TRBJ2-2	TGTGCCAGCAGCCCGGGTGATAACCCCGGGGAGCTGTTTTTT	CASSPGDNPGELFF
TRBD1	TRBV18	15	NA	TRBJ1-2	TGTGCCAGCTCACCTTCCGGGACAGCCAACTATGGCTACACCTTC	CASSPSGTANYGYTF
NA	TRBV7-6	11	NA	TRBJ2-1	TGTGCCAGCAGCCCGTTCCATGAGCAGTTCTTC	CASSPFHEQFF
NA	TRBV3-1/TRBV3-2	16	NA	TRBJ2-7	TGTGCCAGCAGCCAAGAACATGAGGGAAGCTCCTACGAGCAGTACTTC	CASSQEHEGSSYEQYF
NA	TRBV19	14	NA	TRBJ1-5	TGTGCCAGTACTATGGGGGCGGGAGGTCAGCCCCAGCATTTT	CASTMGAGGQPQHF
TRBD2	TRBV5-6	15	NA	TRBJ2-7	TGTGCCAGCAGCTTGGGCGGGGGGGGCTCCTACGAGCAGTACTTC	CASSLGGGGSYEQYF
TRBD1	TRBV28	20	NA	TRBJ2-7	TGTGCCAGCAGCTATCCCATACAGACAGGGGGCAGCGGTGGGGTTTACGAGCAGTACTTC	CASSYPIQTGGSGGVYEQYF
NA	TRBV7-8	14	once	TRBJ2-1	TGTGCCAGCAGCCTCTGGGGGCTGGGGAATGAGCAGTTCTTC	CASSLWGLGNEQFF
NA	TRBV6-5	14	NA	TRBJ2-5	TGTGCCAGCAGTTACGGGGGGGCGGGAGAGACCCAGTACTTC	CASSYGGAGETQYF
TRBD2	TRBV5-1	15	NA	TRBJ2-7	TGCGCCAGCAGCTTGGCAGCGGGGGGCTCGGGCGAGCAGTACTTC	CASSLAAGGSGEQYF
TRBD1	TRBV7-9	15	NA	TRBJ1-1	TGTGCCAGCAGCTTCCGACAGGGAAGGGGCACTGAAGCTTTCTTT	CASSFRQGRGTEAFF
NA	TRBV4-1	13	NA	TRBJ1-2	TGCGCCAGCAGCCAAGGGGACTACTATGGCTACACCTTC	CASSQGDYYGYTF
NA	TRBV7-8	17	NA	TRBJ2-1	TGTGCCAGCAGCCCGCCTGTGGTAACGGGAATCACTGGTGAGCAGTTCTTC	CASSPPVVTGITGEQFF
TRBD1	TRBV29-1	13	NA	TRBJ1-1	TGCAGCGTTGACGGGACAGTGAACACTGAAGCTTTCTTT	CSVDGTVNTEAFF
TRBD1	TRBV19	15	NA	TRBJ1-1	TGTGCCAGTAGTACAAAGGGACAGGGGGTCACTGAAGCTTTCTTT	CASSTKGQGVTEAFF
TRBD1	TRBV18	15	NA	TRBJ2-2	TGTGCCAGCTCACCACCGTTCCAGGGGGCCGGGGAGCTGTTTTTT	CASSPPFQGAGELFF
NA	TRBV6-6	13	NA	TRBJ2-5	TGTGCCAGCAGTTACGAAGGGGTAGAGACCCAGTACTTC	CASSYEGVETQYF
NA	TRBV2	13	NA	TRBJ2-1	TGTGCCAGTGCGATAGACTTGGTCAATGAGCAGTTCTTC	CASAIDLVNEQFF
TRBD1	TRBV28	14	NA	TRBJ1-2	TGTGCCAGCAATATCGGGACAGGGACAAGTGGCTACACCTTC	CASNIGTGTSGYTF
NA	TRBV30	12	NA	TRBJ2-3	TGTGCCGAGGCAAGAAGGACAGATACGCAGTATTTT	CAEARRTDTQYF
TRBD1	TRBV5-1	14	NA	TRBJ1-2	TGCGCCAGCAGCATCGGACAGGGGGCGACCGGCTACACCTTC	CASSIGQGATGYTF
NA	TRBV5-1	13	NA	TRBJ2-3	TGCGCCAGCAGCTTTACAGCCACAGATACGCAGTATTTT	CASSFTATDTQYF
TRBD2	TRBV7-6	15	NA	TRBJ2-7	TGTGCCAGCAGCGAACAAGCGGGGGGAATCCACGAGCAGTACTTC	CASSEQAGGIHEQYF
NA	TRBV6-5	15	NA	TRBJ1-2	TGTGCCAGCAGTAAGATGGGAGGGGGTGGCTATGGCTACACCTTC	CASSKMGGGGYGYTF
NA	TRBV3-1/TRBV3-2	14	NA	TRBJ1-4	TGTGCCAGCAGCCTTCGCGGACAGCTCGAAAAACTGTTTTTT	CASSLRGQLEKLFF
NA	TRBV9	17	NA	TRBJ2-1	TGTGCCAGCAGCGTAGGGATAGCGGACCTCACCTACAATGAGCAGTTCTTC	CASSVGIADLTYNEQFF
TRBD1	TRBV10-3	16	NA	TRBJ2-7	TGTGCCACACAACTACAACAGGGGGGATTAACCTACGAGCAGTACTTC	CATQLQQGGLTYEQYF
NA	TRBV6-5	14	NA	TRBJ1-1	TGTGCCAGCAGCCCCCAGGGCCGGGACACTGAAGCTTTCTTT	CASSPQGRDTEAFF
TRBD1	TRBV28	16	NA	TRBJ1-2	TGTGCCAGCAGTTCACTAGGGGGACAGGGTAAGCTCGGCTACACCTTC	CASSSLGGQGKLGYTF
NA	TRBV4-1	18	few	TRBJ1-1	TGCGCCAGCAGCACCCGGGTGGGGGGACCCACTATGAACACTGAAGCTTTCTTT	CASSTRVGGPTMNTEAFF
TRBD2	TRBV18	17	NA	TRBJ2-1	TGTGCCAGCTCACCACCACTCACCGGGACTAGGTACAATGAGCAGTTCTTC	CASSPPLTGTRYNEQFF
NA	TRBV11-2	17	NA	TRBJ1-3	TGTGCCAGCAGCACCAGGGGCAGGCTCCACTCTGGAAACACCATATATTTT	CASSTRGRLHSGNTIYF
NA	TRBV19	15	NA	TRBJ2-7	TGTGCCAGTAGTATAGGAAAACAGGAGGGCAACGAGCAGTACTTC	CASSIGKQEGNEQYF
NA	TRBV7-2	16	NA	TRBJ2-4	TGTGCCAGCAGCCCTAGTGGGCGGACAGTGAAAAACATTCAGTACTTC	CASSPSGRTVKNIQYF
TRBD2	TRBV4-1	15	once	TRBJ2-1	TGCGCCAGCAGCCAAGCGGGGGGGTACGACAATGAGCAGTTCTTC	CASSQAGGYDNEQFF